The present T cell receptor beta chain was sequenced within a study of blood T cell repertoires in COVID-19. Study-level information: Acute and convalescent COVID-19 samples came from the United States, Italy and Spain. From T cells, B-cell-depleted T cells, or PBMCs came the material, which was cDNA or gDNA.

Original processing notes: Estimation of nucleated cell counts relied on the amplification of reference gene primers. TCRdb's table, derived via immunoSEQ multiplex PCR, lists solely in-frame clones and lacks some. The V and J calls and clone size come from that table; D and trimming were worked out from the DNA. The table includes over 65,000 clones, about 81% detected once. The CDR3 extends over 15 amino acids. Germline CDR1 MNHEY, CDR2 SVGAGI. V was clipped by 0 bases and J by 10 bases, with 18 bases between them. The rearrangement links TRBV6-5 to TRBJ1-1, with no clear D. The sample was peripheral blood. The sequence was collected from a human donor in a cohort sampled during active COVID-19. CDR3 sequence reads: CASSYSRQGRAGAFF. CDR3 in DNA: TGTGCCAGCAGTTACTCGAGACAAGGTAGAGCAGGAGCTTTCTTT.